The sequence of this TCR beta chain was determined in a study of T-cell memory formation after mild COVID-19. MiXCR, run by TCRdb on the 5' RACE reads, gives a single entry per CDR3 protein. This table holds 350,000 to 400,000 distinct CDR3 sequences, over 20% found once. Input material: PBMCs or a T cell subset sorted from them (not recorded which). The clonotype was recovered from an adult woman who had mild COVID-19 (a few samples of this study predate the infection). Cell type and time point are not known.

Here the CDR3 DNA reads TGCAGCGTTGTCGGGGACAGGGGCTATGGCTACACCTTC. It codes for CSVVGDRGYGYTF. V usage is TRBV29-1 and J usage is TRBJ1-2, with 10 bases fitting TRBD1. Germline lookup yields CDR1 SQVTM and CDR2 ANQGSEA. CDR3 length: 13 residues. J was trimmed by 4 bases and V by 4 bases; bases with no gene match: 3.